The present T cell receptor beta chain was sequenced within a study of blood T cell repertoires in COVID-19. Looking at the study overall: Samples came from the United States, Italy and Spain, spanning acute and convalescent COVID-19.

Here immunoSEQ multiplex PCR was the method, and the copy in TCRdb shows in-frame clones only, minus some. Of some 21,000 clones in the sample, 84% were seen once. V was clipped by 0 bases and J by 1 base, with 12 bases between them. Germline CDR1 reads MNHEY; CDR2 reads SVGEGT. CDR3 length: 16 amino acids. This receptor was identified in a middle-aged man with acute or convalescent COVID-19. The rearrangement joins TRBV6-2 or TRBV6-3 to TRBJ1-1; D perhaps matches TRBD1 (5 bases). Sequencing used peripheral blood. The CDR3 nucleotides are TGTGCCAGCAGTTACTCCGGCAGGACATCGAACACTGAAGCTTTCTTT. Encoded protein: CASSYSGRTSNTEAFF.